Presented here are 29 T cell receptor beta chains from one specimen sequenced in a study of cytomegalovirus exposure and HLA in healthy donors. PCR employed 60 Vbeta and 13 Jbeta primers. The repertoire was sequenced with immunoSEQ multiplex PCR; TCRdb's copy has only in-frame clones and lacks some. Here the sample spans around 160,000 clones, about three quarters being singletons. The sequencing input was PBMCs. The receptors derive from a man between 18 and 29 years old in good health and CMV-seropositive.

The V and J genes are TRBV4-1 and TRBJ1-1, with unresolved D. The CDR3 is 15 residues long. Looked up from germline, CDR1 is MGHRA and CDR2 is YSYEKL. Trimming left V 1 base short and J 3 bases short, with 12 bases between. The CDR3 here is CASSQGPGAYTEAFF. The CDR3 nucleotides are TGCGCCAGCAGCCAAGGTCCGGGAGCCTACACTGAAGCTTTCTTT.

Turning to this clone: Other nucleotide sequences in the sample specify the same CDR3. CDR3 coding DNA: TGCGCCTGGAGTGTAACGGAGGGGGCAGGGCAGTACGTC. This translates into CAWSVTEGAGQYV. The rearrangement links TRBV30 to TRBJ2-7; perhaps TRBD1 as D (7 bases). There are 13 residues in the CDR3. CDR1 and CDR2 from the germline V gene are GTSNPN and SVGIG (reference sequence).

The genes are TRBV2 and TRBJ2-6, with D uncertain. The CDR3 spans 13 residues. Germline CDR1 is SNHLY and CDR2 is FYNNEI. V lost 4 bases and J lost 3, with 4 bases in between. This CDR3 is CASSGVGANVLTF. The CDR3, as DNA: TGTGCCAGCAGTGGCGTTGGGGCCAACGTCCTGACTTTC.

J is TRBJ2-7 and V is TRBV6-1, with a possible D match to TRBD2 (6 bases). V was trimmed by 4 bases and J by 2 bases, leaving 12 bases between them. Per the germline V gene, CDR1 is MNHNS and CDR2 is SASEGT. The CDR3 sequence is 14 residues long. CDR3 nucleotide sequence: TGTGCCAGCAGTGTTGGGGGGACGGCCTACGAGCAGTACGTC. Translation: CASSVGGTAYEQYV.

For this clone: The junction does not match germline at one end; this may be a read error. The chain is built from TRBV7-7 and TRBJ1-5; 7 nucleotides line up with TRBD1. The CDR3 sequence is 17 residues long. Germline CDR1 reads SSHAT; CDR2 reads FNYEAQ (reference sequence). The CDR3 sequence: CASSVTPDRVGNQPQHF. The CDR3 DNA sequence: TGTGCTAGCAGCGTTACCCCCGACAGGGTTGGCAATCAGCCCCAGCATTTT.

J is TRBJ2-3 and V is TRBV5-8, with 7 bases that match TRBD2. V dropped 1 base and J dropped 3; count of bases not matched to a gene: 2. CDR3 length equals 14 residues. Germline loops: CDR1 SGHTS, CDR2 YDEGEE. CDR3 in amino acids: CASSLWEGTDTQYF. The CDR3 coding sequence is TGTGCCAGCAGCTTGTGGGAGGGAACAGATACGCAGTATTTT. Supplemented by reference TRBV5-8 and TRBJ2-3, the full variable domain reads EAGVTQSPTHLIKTRGQQATLRCSPISGHTSVYWYQQALGLGLQFLLWYDEGEERNRGNFPPRFSGRQFPNYSSELNVNALELEDSALYLCASSLWEGTDTQYFGPGTRLTVL.

This clone occurred a few times. The gene calls are TRBV10-1 and TRBJ2-1, with TRBD2 identical over 12 bases. Trimming at V came to 7 bases and at J to 9 bases, leaving 10 bases not matched to a gene. Germline V gives CDR1 WNHNN, CDR2 SYGVQD (reference sequence). CDR3 length: 15 residues. CDR3 residues: CASNQLAGGVVEQFF. For the CDR3, the DNA is TGCGCCAGCAATCAACTAGCGGGAGGCGTCGTTGAGCAGTTCTTC.

The chain carries TRBV5-6 and TRBJ2-2; D is ambiguous. The CDR3 contains 13 residues. Germline-derived CDR1 and CDR2 are SGHDT and YYEEEE. Trimming removed 4 bases from V and 3 bases from J, with 7 bases in between. The CDR3 DNA sequence: TGTGCCAGCAGCCCCTCTTACACCGGGGAGCTGTTTTTT. Translating it yields CASSPSYTGELFF.

This clone was seen only a few times. The chain recombines TRBV18 with TRBJ1-1; 7 positions agree with TRBD1. V lost 6 bases, J lost 1 base, and 8 bases stayed unmatched. The CDR3 is 15 amino acids. CDR1 is KGHSH and CDR2 is LQKENI in the germline V gene. The CDR3 reads CASSQDRRTNTEAFF. DNA for the CDR3: TGTGCCAGCTCTCAGGACAGGAGAACGAACACTGAAGCTTTCTTT.

The J gene is TRBJ1-5, the V gene TRBV19, with TRBD1 identical over 7 bases. The germline V gene has CDR1 LNHDA and CDR2 SQIVND (reference sequence). This CDR3 has 13 residues. With 2 bases clipped from V and 10 bases from J, the junction kept 5 bases outside the gene matches. The CDR3 protein is CASSIQGGSPQHF. CDR3 DNA: TGTGCCAGTAGTATACAGGGGGGTAGTCCCCAGCATTTT.

To note about this clone: This same CDR3 is encoded by further DNA sequences in the sample. The V and J genes are TRBV5-6 and TRBJ2-5; D is unresolved. The CDR3 sequence is 11 residues long. Trimming pared 2 bases from V and 5 bases from J, leaving 4 bases between. Germline V gene data show CDR1 as SGHDT and CDR2 as YYEEEE. Here the CDR3 reads CASSFRETQYF. DNA of the CDR3: TGTGCCAGCAGCTTCAGGGAGACCCAGTACTTC.

This chain links TRBV5-4 with TRBJ2-1; 10 bases map to TRBD2. From germline, CDR1 is SGHNT and CDR2 YYREEE (reference sequence). The ends lost 2 bases at V and 5 bases at J; junction bases unmatched: 4. This CDR3 contains 15 residues. CDR3 amino acids: CASSLRTSGDNEQFF. The CDR3 coding sequence is TGTGCCAGCAGCTTAAGGACTAGCGGAGACAATGAGCAGTTCTTC.

The V and J genes are TRBV6-5 and TRBJ1-1, with 8 bases fitting TRBD1. Trimming took 2 bases from V and 8 from J; bases not matched to a gene: 4. This CDR3 spans 13 amino acids. Germline values: CDR1 MNHEY, CDR2 SVGAGI. CDR3 in DNA: TGTGCCAGCAGTTACGGACAGGGCTTGGAAGCTTTCTTT. Encoded protein: CASSYGQGLEAFF.

This clone has only a few counts. The chain uses TRBV21-1 and TRBJ2-7; the D segment call TRBD1 is taken from the table without a DNA check. TRBV21-1 is deemed a pseudogene. This CDR3 region has 15 residues. CDR3 amino acids: CASSKASTGDHEQYV. For the CDR3, the DNA is TGTGCCAGCAGCAAAGCGTCGACAGGGGACCACGAGCAGTACGTC.

Only one count was recorded for this clone. V and J are TRBV18 and TRBJ1-5; no reliable D call. The CDR3 spans 15 residues. In germline, CDR1 is KGHSH, CDR2 LQKENI. The V end was cut by 6 bases, the J end by 0 bases, with 12 bases between. CDR3 sequence: CASSLEALSNQPQHF. The CDR3 DNA follows: TGTGCCAGCTCCCTGGAGGCTCTTAGCAATCAGCCCCAGCATTTT.

The J gene is TRBJ2-2, the V gene TRBV25-1; a weak D match, TRBD1 (7 bases). The CDR3 is made up of 14 amino acids. Trimming removed 3 bases at V and 10 bases at J, with 15 bases between. Germline V gene lookup returns CDR1 MGHDK and CDR2 SYGVNS. The CDR3 sequence: CASSDPGGGMELFF. The CDR3 nucleotides are TGTGCCAGCAGTGACCCCGGAGGGGGCATGGAGCTGTTTTTT.

In this sample, this clone turned up many times. The CDR3 region is CASSESKDRGQGYTF. CDR3 sequence (DNA): TGCGCCAGCAGTGAGTCGAAGGACAGGGGGCAAGGCTACACCTTC. The chain couples TRBV10-2 to TRBJ1-2; 11 bases are a match to TRBD1. The germline V gene has CDR1 WSHSY and CDR2 SAAADI. V lost 0 bases and J lost 8; bases outside the gene matches: 5. There are 15 residues in the CDR3.

This clone was counted between two and nine times. V is TRBV5-8 and J is TRBJ2-1, with D maybe TRBD2 (5 bases). The length of the CDR3 is 15 residues. Trimming shortened V by 0 bases and J by 2 bases, and 9 bases separated the two germline ends. CDR1 and CDR2 from the germline V gene are SGHTS and YDEGEE. CDR3 coding DNA: TGTGCCAGCAGCTTGGGCGGGTCGACCTACAATGAGCAGTTCTTC. This encodes CASSLGGSTYNEQFF.

CDR3: CASSYRPDRGDDGYTF. The CDR3 nucleotides read TGTGCCAGCAGTTACCGCCCGGACAGGGGGGACGATGGCTACACCTTC. The chain links TRBV6-5 to TRBJ1-2; 10 nucleotides match TRBD1. There are 16 residues in the CDR3. Germline V gene sequence: CDR1 MNHEY, CDR2 SVGAGI. V was clipped by 2 bases and J by 6 bases; unmatched bases: 9.

The rearrangement joins TRBV19 to TRBJ1-1, with D possibly being TRBD1 (6 bases). V was pared by 2 bases and J by 0 bases, with 13 bases between. Germline V lookup: CDR1 LNHDA, CDR2 SQIVND (reference sequence). The CDR3 totals 16 residues. CDR3 loop: CASSIPGRGLNTEAFF. CDR3 in DNA: TGTGCCAGTAGTATACCGGGAAGGGGGTTGAACACTGAAGCTTTCTTT.

The V and J genes are TRBV19 and TRBJ1-1, with D possibly TRBD1 on 5 matching bases. Between the trimmed V and J ends, which lost 7 bases and 6 bases, there was a span of 21 bases. This CDR3 contains 15 residues. In germline, CDR1 is LNHDA, CDR2 SQIVND (reference sequence). The CDR3 DNA sequence: TGTGCCAGTACCATGGGGCCAGGGAGGTGGGCTGAAGCTTTCTTT. The encoded protein is CASTMGPGRWAEAFF.

The rearrangement joins TRBV19 to TRBJ1-4, with TRBD1 as a possible D gene (6 bases). V shed 5 bases and J shed 8 bases, with 18 bases lying between them. CDR1 is LNHDA, CDR2 SQIVND, per germline (reference sequence). The CDR3 consists of 15 residues. CDR3 protein: CASSPGQTWGEKLFF. The DNA of the CDR3 is TGTGCCAGTAGTCCAGGACAGACTTGGGGGGAAAAACTGTTTTTT.

The chain joins TRBV9 to TRBJ1-1; maybe TRBD1 (5 bases). Germline assignment: CDR1 SGDLS and CDR2 YYNGEE. This CDR3 has 14 amino acids. Trimming stripped 5 bases from V and 11 bases from J, with 22 bases between. The CDR3 sequence is CASSEGAAPERAFF. CDR3 in DNA: TGTGCCAGCAGTGAAGGGGCAGCCCCTGAGAGGGCTTTCTTT.

The V and J genes are TRBV18 and TRBJ1-1; 7 positions match TRBD1. Germline V gene sequence: CDR1 KGHSH, CDR2 LQKENI. V lost 8 bases and J lost 11; bases outside the gene matches: 14. The CDR3 has 13 residues. The CDR3 is CASDLQGWGEAFF. The CDR3 bases are TGTGCCAGCGATTTACAGGGGTGGGGCGAGGCTTTCTTT.

The chain combines TRBV4-1 with TRBJ2-2, with D tentatively TRBD2 (5 bases). This CDR3 is 13 amino acids long. Trimming stripped 0 bases from V and 7 bases from J, with 6 bases between. The germline gives CDR1 MGHRA, CDR2 YSYEKL. Here the CDR3 reads CASSQEGVGELFF. DNA for the CDR3: TGCGCCAGCAGCCAAGAGGGAGTCGGGGAGCTGTTTTTT.

The chain employs TRBV19 and TRBJ1-2; 12 positions agree with TRBD1. The V gene end was trimmed by 3 bases and the J gene end by 4 bases; junction bases not matched to a gene: 15. The CDR3 totals 19 residues. Germline V gene data show CDR1 as LNHDA and CDR2 as SQIVND (reference sequence). CDR3 sequence: CASSMGSGTGGGRIYGYTF. The CDR3 DNA follows: TGTGCCAGTAGTATGGGTTCCGGGACAGGGGGCGGGCGGATCTATGGCTACACCTTC.

This clone was counted many times. The J gene is TRBJ2-2, the V gene TRBV14; 8 nucleotides agree with TRBD2. Per the germline V gene, CDR1 is SGHDN and CDR2 is FVKESK. This CDR3 spans 17 amino acids. Trimming at V came to 3 bases and at J to 1 base, leaving 7 bases not matched to a gene. Here the CDR3 reads CASSHAAGALNTGELFF. In DNA form, the CDR3 reads TGTGCCAGCAGCCATGCAGCGGGAGCCCTGAACACCGGGGAGCTGTTTTTT.

This chain connects TRBV6-1 to TRBJ2-5, with a possible D match to TRBD2 (6 bases). The V gene lost 5 bases and the J gene lost 3 bases, with 13 bases spanning the gap. The CDR3 extends over 14 amino acids. The germline CDR1 and CDR2 sequences are MNHNS and SASEGT. The CDR3 nucleotides are TGTGCCAGCAGTCCACCGGGACTTGAAGAGACCCAGTACTTC. Its translation: CASSPPGLEETQYF.

V usage is TRBV28 and J usage is TRBJ2-3, with D possibly matching TRBD2 (5 bases). This CDR3 has 14 amino acids. Per germline, CDR1 MDHEN and CDR2 SYDVKM. Trimming removed 3 bases from V and 5 bases from J, with 12 bases in between. CDR3 region: CASSLVGVVDTQYF. The CDR3 region has the DNA TGTGCCAGCAGTTTGGTCGGGGTCGTAGATACGCAGTATTTT.